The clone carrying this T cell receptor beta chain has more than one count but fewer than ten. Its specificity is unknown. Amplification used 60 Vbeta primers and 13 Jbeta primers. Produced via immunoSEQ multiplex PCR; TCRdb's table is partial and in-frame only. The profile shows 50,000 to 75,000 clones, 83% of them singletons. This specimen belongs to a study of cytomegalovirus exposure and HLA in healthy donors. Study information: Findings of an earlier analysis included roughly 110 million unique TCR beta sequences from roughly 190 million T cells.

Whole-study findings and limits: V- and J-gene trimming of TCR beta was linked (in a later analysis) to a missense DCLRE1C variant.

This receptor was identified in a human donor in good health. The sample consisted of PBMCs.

The CDR3 nucleotides read TGTGCCATCGGGGCGGGGGGACGAGTTGGGGGCACTGAAGCTTTCTTT. Translation gives CAIGAGGRVGGTEAFF. The chain recombines TRBV10-3 with TRBJ1-1, with D maybe TRBD1 (5 bases). The CDR3 runs 16 residues. Germline CDR1 is ENHRY and CDR2 is SYGVKD. With 8 bases removed from V and 4 bases from J, the gap between germline ends came to 23 bases.